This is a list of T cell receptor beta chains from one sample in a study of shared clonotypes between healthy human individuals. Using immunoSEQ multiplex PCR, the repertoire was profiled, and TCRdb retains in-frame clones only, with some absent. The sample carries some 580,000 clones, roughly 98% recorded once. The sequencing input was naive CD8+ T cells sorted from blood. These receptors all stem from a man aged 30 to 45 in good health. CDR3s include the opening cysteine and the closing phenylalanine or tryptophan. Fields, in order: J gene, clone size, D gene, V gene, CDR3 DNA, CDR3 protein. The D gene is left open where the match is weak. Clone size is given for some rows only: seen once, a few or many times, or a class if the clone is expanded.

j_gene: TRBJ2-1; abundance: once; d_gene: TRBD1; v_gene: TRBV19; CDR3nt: TGTGCCAGTAATCCGGACAGGTCGAACACCAATGAGCAGTTCTTC; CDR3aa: CASNPDRSNTNEQFF
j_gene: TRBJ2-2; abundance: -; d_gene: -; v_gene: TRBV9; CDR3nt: TGTGCCAGCAGCGTAGAAGAGTGGACAGAGAACACCGGGGAGCTGTTTTTT; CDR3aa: CASSVEEWTENTGELFF
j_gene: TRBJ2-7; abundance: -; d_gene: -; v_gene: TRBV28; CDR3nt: TGTGCCAGCAGTCTAGATTGGGGGAAGGAGCAGTACTTC; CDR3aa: CASSLDWGKEQYF
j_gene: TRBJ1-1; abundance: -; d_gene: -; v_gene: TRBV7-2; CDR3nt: TGTGCCAGCAGCTTAGGCGCGGTGGCGCTGCTAAGAGGGGCTGAAGCTTTCTTT; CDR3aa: CASSLGAVALLRGAEAFF
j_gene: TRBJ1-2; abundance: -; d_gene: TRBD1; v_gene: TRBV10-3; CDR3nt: TGTGCCATCAGTGGGGACAGGAGTGGCTACACCTTC; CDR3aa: CAISGDRSGYTF
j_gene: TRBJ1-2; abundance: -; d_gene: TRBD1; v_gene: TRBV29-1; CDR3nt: TGCAGCGTTGAGGGGAACAGGGGGCGCAACTATGGCTACACCTTC; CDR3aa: CSVEGNRGRNYGYTF
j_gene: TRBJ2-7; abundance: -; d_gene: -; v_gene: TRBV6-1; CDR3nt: TGTGCCAGCAGTGTTTTTCTATCCTACGAGCAGTACTTC; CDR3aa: CASSVFLSYEQYF
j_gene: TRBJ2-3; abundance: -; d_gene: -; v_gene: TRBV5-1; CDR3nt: TGCGCCAGCTCCCCAACAGGGTCTAGCACAGATACGCAGTATTTT; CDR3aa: CASSPTGSSTDTQYF
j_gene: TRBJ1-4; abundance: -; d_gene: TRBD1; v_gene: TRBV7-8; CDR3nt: TGTGCCAGCAGCTTAGTAAACCGACAGGGGGCAACTAATGAAAAACTGTTTTTT; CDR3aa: CASSLVNRQGATNEKLFF
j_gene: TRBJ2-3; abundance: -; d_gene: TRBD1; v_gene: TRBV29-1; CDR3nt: TGCAGCGTTCTGCCTCCCGGGACAGGGGTCACAGATACGCAGTATTTT; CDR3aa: CSVLPPGTGVTDTQYF
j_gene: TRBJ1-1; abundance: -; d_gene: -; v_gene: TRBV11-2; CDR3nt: TGTGCCAGCAGCTTAGACTGGACTGAAGCTTTCTTT; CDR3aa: CASSLDWTEAFF
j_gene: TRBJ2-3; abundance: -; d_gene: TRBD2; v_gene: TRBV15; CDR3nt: TGTGCCACCAGCAGAGATCGAGCGGGGTTCACAGATACGCAGTATTTT; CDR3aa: CATSRDRAGFTDTQYF
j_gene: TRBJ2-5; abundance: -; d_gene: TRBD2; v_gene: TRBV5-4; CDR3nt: TGTGCCAGCAGCCGGGGGGTAGGCCAGACAGAAGAGACCCAGTACTTC; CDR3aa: CASSRGVGQTEETQYF
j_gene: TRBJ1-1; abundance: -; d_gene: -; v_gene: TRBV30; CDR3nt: TGTGCCTGGTGCTCCGGGACCGGGTCATTTGAAGCTTTCTTT; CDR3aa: CAWCSGTGSFEAFF
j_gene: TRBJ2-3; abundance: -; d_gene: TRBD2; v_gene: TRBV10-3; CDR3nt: TGTGCCATCAGTGAGGGGCGACTAGCTAGCTCAGATACGCAGTATTTT; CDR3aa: CAISEGRLASSDTQYF
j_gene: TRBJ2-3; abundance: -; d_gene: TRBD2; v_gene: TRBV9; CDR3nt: TGTGCCAGCAGCGTCCTATCACTAGCGGGAGGTCCAATTAGCACAGATACGCAGTATTTT; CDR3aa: CASSVLSLAGGPISTDTQYF
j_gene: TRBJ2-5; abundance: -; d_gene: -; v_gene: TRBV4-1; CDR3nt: TGCGCCAGCAGCCAAGATACCGGGGCGGAGACCCAGTACTTC; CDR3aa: CASSQDTGAETQYF
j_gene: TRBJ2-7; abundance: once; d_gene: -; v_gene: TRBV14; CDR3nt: TGTGCCAGCAGCCAACACTTCTACGAGCAGTACTTC; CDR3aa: CASSQHFYEQYF
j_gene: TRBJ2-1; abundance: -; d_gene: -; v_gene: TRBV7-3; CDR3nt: TGTGCCAGCAGCATTGACGGTTACAATGAGCAGTTCTTC; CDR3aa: CASSIDGYNEQFF
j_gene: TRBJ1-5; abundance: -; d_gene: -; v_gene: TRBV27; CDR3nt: TGTGCCAGCAGTTTAGCGGGGGCGAAGCAGCCCCAGCATTTT; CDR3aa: CASSLAGAKQPQHF
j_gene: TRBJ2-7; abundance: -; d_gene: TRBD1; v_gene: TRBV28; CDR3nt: TGTTCCGACAGGGGGATCTTTTCATTCGAGCAGTACTTC; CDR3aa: CSDRGIFSFEQYF
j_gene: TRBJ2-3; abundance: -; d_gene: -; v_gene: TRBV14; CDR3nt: TGTGCCAGCAGCCAGGACCTTAGAGGTACGCAGTATTTT; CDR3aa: CASSQDLRGTQYF
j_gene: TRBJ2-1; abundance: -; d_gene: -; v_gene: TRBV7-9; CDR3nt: TGTGCCAGCAGCTTACTGGCTTCTCGGCAGTTCTTC; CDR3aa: CASSLLASRQFF
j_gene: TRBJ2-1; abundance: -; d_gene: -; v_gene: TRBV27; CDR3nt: TGTGCCAGCAGTTTATCTGACCCTCACAATGAGCAGTTCTTC; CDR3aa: CASSLSDPHNEQFF
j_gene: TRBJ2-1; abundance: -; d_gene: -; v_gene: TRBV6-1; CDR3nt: TGTGCCAGCAGTGAACATTACGAGCAGTTCTTC; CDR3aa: CASSEHYEQFF
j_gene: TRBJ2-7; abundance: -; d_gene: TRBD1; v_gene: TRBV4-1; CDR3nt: TGCGCCAGCAGCCAAAAGGACAGGGATCCCGAGCAGTACTTC; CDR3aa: CASSQKDRDPEQYF
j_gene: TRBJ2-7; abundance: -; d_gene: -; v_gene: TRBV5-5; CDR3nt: TGTGCCAGCAGCTTAGGACATACCACCTACGAGCAGTACTTC; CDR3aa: CASSLGHTTYEQYF
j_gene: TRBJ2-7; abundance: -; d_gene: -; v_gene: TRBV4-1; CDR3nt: TGCGCCAGCAGTCATCCAGGCTCCTACGAGCAGTACTTC; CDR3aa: CASSHPGSYEQYF
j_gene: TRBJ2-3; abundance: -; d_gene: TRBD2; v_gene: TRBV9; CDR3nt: TGTGCCAGCAGCGTAGAGGGACTAGCGGGATTTAGCACAGATACGCAGTATTTT; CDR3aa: CASSVEGLAGFSTDTQYF
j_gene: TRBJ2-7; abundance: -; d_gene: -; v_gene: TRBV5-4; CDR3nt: TGTGCCAGCAGCTTGTACGGGTCCTACGAGCAGTACTTC; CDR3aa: CASSLYGSYEQYF
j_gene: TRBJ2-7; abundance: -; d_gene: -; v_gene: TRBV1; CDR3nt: TGCACCAGCAGCCAACAGGACAGGATTACCTACGAGCAGTACTTC; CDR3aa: CTSSQQDRITYEQYF
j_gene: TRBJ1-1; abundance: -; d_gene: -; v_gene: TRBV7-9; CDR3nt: TGTGCCAGCACCTTAGAGGGGAACACTGAAGCTTTCTTT; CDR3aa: CASTLEGNTEAFF
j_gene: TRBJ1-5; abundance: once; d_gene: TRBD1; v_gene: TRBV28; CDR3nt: TGTGCCAGCGGCCCGACAGGGTCCATACTAAACAGCAATCAGCCCCAGCATTTT; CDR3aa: CASGPTGSILNSNQPQHF
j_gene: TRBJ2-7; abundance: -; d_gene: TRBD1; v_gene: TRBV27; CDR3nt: TGTGCCAGCAGTTTATCATTGTTGAGGGGGCGCTACGAGCAGTACTTC; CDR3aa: CASSLSLLRGRYEQYF
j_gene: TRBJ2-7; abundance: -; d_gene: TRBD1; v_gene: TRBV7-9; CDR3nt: TGTGCCAGCAGTTCGGGACAGGGTATTTGGTTGTACGAGCAGTACTTC; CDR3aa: CASSSGQGIWLYEQYF
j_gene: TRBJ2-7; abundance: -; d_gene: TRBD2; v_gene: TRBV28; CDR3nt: TGTGCCAGCAGTTGGGGTCCGGGAGGGTCCTACGAGCAGTACTTC; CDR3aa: CASSWGPGGSYEQYF
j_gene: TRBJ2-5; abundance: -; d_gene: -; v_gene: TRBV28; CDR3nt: TGTGCCAGCAGTTTAGGTCAGGGTCGGGAGACCCAGTACTTC; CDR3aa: CASSLGQGRETQYF
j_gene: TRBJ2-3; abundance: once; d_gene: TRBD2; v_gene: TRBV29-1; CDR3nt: TGCAGCGTTTTAAAACCGGGACTAGCGGGAGAAATCGATACGCAGTATTTT; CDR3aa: CSVLKPGLAGEIDTQYF
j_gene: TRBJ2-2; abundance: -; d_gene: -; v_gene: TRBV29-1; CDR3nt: TGCAGCGTTGTCTGGGGATCTAGCACCGGGGAGCTGTTTTTT; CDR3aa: CSVVWGSSTGELFF
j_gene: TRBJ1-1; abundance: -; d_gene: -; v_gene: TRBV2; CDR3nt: TGTGCCAGCAGTGTAAGGCAGTTCACTGAAGCTTTCTTT; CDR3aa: CASSVRQFTEAFF
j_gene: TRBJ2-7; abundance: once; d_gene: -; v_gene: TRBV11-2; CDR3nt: TGTGCCAGCAGCTTAGGCGGGAGGACAGGGGACGAGCAGTACTTC; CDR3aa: CASSLGGRTGDEQYF
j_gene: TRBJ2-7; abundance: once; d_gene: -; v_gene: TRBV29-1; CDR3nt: TGCAGCGCCACTCCGACAGGTTCCGCGACCTACGAGCAGTACTTC; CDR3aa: CSATPTGSATYEQYF
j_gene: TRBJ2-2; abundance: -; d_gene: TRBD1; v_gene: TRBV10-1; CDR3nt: TGCGCCAGCAGTGACTCCGACAGGGGGTACACCGGGGAGCTGTTTTTT; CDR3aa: CASSDSDRGYTGELFF
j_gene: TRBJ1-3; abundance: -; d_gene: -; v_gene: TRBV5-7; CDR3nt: TGTGCCAGCAGCCGTGGGGACCGAGGAAACACCATATATTTT; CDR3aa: CASSRGDRGNTIYF
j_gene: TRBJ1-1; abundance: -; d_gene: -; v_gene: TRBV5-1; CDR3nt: TGCGCCAGCAGCTCAAACAGGGAATCCGTGAACACTGAAGCTTTCTTT; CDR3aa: CASSSNRESVNTEAFF
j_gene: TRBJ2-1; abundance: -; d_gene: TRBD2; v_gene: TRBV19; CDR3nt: TGTGCCAGTAACACGGGGGGAGCTAATGAGCAGTTCTTC; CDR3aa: CASNTGGANEQFF
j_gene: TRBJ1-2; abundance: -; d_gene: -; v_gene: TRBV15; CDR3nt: TGTGCCACCAGCAGAGATCATGGTCACAACTATGGCTACACCTTC; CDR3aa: CATSRDHGHNYGYTF
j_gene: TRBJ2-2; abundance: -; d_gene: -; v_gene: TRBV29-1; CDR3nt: TGCAGCGCCTCAGAGCCAAGCTCGAACACCGGGGAGCTGTTTTTT; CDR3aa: CSASEPSSNTGELFF
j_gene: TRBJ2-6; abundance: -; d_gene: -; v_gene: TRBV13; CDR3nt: TGTGCCAGCAGCTTGGCGGACTCTGGGGCCAACGTCCTGACTTTC; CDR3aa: CASSLADSGANVLTF